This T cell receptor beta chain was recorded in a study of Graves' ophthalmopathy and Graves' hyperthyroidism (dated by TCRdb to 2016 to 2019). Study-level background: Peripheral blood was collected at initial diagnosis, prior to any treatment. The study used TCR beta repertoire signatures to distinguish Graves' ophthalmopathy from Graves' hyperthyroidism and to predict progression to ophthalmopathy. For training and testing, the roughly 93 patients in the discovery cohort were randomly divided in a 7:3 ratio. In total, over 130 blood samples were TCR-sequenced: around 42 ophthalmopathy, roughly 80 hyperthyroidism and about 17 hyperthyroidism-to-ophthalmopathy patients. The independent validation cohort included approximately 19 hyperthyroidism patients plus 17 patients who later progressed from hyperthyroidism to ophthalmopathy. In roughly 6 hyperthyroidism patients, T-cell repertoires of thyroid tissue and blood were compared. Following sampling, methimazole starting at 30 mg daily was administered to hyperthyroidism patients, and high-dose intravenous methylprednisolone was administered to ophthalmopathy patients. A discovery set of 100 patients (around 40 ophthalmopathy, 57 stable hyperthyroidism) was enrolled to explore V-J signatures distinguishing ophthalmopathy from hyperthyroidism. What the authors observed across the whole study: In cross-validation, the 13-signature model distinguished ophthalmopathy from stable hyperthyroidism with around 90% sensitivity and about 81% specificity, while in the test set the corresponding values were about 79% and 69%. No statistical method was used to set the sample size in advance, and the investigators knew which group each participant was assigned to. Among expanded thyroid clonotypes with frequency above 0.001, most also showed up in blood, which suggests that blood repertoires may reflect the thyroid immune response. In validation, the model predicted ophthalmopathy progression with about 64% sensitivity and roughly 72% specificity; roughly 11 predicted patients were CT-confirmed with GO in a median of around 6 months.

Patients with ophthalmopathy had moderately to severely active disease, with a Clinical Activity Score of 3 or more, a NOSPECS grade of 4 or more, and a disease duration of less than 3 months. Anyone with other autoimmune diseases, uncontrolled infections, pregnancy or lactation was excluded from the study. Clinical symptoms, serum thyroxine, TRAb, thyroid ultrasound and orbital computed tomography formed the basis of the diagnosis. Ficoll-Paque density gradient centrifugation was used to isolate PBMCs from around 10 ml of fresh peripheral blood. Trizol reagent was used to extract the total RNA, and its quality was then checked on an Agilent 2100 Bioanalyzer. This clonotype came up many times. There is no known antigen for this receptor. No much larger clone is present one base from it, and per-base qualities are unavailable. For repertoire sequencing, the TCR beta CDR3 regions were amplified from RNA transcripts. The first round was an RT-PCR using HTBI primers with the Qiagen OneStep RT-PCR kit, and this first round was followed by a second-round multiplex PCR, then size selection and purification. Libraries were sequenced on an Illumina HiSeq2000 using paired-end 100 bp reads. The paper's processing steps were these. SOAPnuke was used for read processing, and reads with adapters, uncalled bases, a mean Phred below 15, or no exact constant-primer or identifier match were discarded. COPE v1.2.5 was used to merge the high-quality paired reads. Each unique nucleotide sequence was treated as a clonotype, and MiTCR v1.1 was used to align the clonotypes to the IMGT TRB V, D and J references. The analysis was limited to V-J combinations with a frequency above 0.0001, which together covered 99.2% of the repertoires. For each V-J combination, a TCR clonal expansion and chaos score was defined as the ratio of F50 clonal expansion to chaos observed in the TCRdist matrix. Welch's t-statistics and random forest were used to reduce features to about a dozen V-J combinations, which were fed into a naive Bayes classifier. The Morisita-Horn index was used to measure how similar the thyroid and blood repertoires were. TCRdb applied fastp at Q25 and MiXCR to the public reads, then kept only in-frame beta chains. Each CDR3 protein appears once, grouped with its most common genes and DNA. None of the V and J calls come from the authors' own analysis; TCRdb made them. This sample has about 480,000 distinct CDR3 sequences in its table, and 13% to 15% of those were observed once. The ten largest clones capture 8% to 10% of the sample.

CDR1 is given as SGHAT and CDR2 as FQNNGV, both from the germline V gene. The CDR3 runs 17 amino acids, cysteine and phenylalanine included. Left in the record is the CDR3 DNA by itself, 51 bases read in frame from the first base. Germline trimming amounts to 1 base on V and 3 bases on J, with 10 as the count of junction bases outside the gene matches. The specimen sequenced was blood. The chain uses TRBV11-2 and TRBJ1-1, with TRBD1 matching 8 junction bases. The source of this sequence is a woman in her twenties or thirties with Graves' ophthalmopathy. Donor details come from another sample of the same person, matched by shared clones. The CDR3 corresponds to CASSLVLTGTGDTEAFF. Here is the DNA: TGTGCCAGCAGCTTAGTTCTCACCGGGACAGGTGACACTGAAGCTTTCTTT.